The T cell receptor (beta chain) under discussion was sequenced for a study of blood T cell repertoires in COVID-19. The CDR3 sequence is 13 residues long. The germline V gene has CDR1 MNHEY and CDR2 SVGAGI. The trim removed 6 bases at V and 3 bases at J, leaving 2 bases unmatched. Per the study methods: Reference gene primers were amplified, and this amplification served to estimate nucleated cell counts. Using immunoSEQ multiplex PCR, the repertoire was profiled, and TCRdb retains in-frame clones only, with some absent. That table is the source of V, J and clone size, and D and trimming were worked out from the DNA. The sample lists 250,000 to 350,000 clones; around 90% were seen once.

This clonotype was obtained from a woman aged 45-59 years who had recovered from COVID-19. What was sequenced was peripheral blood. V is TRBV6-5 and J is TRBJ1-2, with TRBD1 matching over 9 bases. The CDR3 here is CASSRTGDYGYTF. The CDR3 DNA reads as TGTGCCAGCAGCAGGACAGGGGACTATGGCTACACCTTC.